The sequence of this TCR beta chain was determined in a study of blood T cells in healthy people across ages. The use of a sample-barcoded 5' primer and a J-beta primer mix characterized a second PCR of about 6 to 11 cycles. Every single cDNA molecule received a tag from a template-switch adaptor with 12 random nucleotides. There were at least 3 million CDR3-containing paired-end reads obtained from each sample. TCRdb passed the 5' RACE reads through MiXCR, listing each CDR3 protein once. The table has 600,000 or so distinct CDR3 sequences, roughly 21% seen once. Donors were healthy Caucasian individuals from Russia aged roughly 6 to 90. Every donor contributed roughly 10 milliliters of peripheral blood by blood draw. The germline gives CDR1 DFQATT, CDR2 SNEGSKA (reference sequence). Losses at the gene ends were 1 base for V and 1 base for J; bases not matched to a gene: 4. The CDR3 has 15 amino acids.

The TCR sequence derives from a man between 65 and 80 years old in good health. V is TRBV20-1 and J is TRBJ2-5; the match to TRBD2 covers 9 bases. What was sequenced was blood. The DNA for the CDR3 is TGCAGTGCTAGAGTGCCTAGCGGGACCCAAGAGACCCAGTACTTC. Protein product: CSARVPSGTQETQYF.